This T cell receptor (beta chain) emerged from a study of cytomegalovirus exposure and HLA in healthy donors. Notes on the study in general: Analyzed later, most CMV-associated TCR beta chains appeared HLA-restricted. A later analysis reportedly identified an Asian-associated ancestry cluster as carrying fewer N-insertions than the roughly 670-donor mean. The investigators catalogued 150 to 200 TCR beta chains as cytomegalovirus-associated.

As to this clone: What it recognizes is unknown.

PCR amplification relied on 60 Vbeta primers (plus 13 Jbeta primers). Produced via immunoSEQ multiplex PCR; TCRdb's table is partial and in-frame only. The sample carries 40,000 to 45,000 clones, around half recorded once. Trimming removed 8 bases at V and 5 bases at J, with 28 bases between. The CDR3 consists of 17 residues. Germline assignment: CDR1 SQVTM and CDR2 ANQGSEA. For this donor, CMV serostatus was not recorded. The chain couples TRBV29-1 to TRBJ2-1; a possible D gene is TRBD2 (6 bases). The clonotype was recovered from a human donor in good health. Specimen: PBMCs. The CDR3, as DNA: TGCAGCCAACAACCCTGGCGGGGTCGCCCCCCCCACAATGAGCAGTTCTTC. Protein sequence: CSQQPWRGRPPHNEQFF.